The source of this T cell receptor (beta chain) is a study of blood T cells in healthy people across ages. In the study overall: In model experiments, template switching was able to capture about one barcoded beta molecule for every two T cells that were present. Findings and caveats of the study: When set beside aged donors, long-lived donors presented more naive CD4+ cells and higher diversity.

Then a second PCR, running roughly 7 to 11 cycles, was carried out with a sample-barcoded 5' primer and a J-beta primer mix. TCRdb re-derived calls from the 5' RACE reads in MiXCR, one entry per CDR3 protein. The sample consists of roughly 1.9 million distinct CDR3 sequences, approximately 39% of them appearing once. This clonotype has a handful of counts. The target antigen is unknown. The germline CDR1 and CDR2 sequences are DFQATT and SNEGSKA (reference sequence). The CDR3 covers 13 residues. The V and J ends lost 3 bases and 11 bases, in that order; junction bases with no gene match: 10. The J gene is TRBJ2-5, the V gene TRBV20-1; TRBD2 aligns across 9 bases. This TCR was sampled from a human donor in good health. Sequenced input: blood. This chain's CDR3 is CSARLAGRYEQYF. In nucleotides, the CDR3 is TGCAGTGCTAGGCTAGCGGGGAGGTATGAGCAGTACTTC.